These 30 T cell receptor beta chains came from one sample sequenced in a study of blood T cell repertoires in COVID-19. The method was immunoSEQ multiplex PCR; TCRdb's version includes in-frame clones alone and lacks a portion of them. The repertoire holds roughly 70,000 clones, with 75% to 85% as singletons. The sequencing sample was made of peripheral blood. These receptors all come from a man aged 65-85 years who had recovered from COVID-19.

This clone has more than one count but fewer than ten. The rearrangement links TRBV4-3 to TRBJ1-6; D is unresolved. The V and J ends lost 1 base and 7 bases respectively, with 8 bases between them. Germline CDR1 reads LGHNA; CDR2 reads YSLEER. CDR3 size: 14 residues. The CDR3 loop is CASSQVSRNSPLHF. As DNA, the CDR3 is TGCGCCAGCAGCCAAGTATCTAGGAATTCACCCCTCCACTTT.

J is TRBJ2-4 and V is TRBV4-3, with TRBD2 matching over 10 bases. V gave up 0 bases and J gave up 9 bases; unmatched junction bases: 11. This CDR3 comprises 17 residues. Germline CDR1 LGHNA, CDR2 YSLEER. The chain's CDR3 is CASSQDVSSGGGPIQYF. The DNA of the CDR3 is TGCGCCAGCAGCCAAGATGTGTCTAGCGGGGGTGGCCCCATTCAGTACTTC.

This chain joins TRBV21-1 and TRBJ1-2; the D segment call TRBD1 is taken from the table without a DNA check. TRBV21-1 is reported as a pseudogene. The CDR3 is 18 amino acids. CDR3 coding DNA: TGTGCCAGCAGCAAAGCGTGGTCAGGGCTGATGGGCACCTATGGCTACACCTTC. It specifies CASSKAWSGLMGTYGYTF.

The chain has TRBV27 and TRBJ2-5, with 7 bases matching TRBD2. The CDR3 totals 20 residues. Germline V CDR1 and CDR2: MNHEY, SMNVEV (reference sequence). The trim removed 2 bases at V and 0 bases at J, leaving 18 bases unmatched. CDR3 in DNA: TGTGCCAGCAGTTTAACGCCCCCTGGGGCTAGCGGACTACACCAAGAGACCCAGTACTTC. Residues: CASSLTPPGASGLHQETQYF.

The V call is TRBV6-6, the J call TRBJ1-5; 9 positions match TRBD1. The V and J ends lost 5 bases and 4 bases, in that order; junction bases with no gene match: 12. Germline assignment: CDR1 MNHNY and CDR2 SVGAGI (reference sequence). This CDR3 region has 17 residues. CDR3 sequence: CASSRTGVNSRNQPQHF. The CDR3 DNA reads as TGTGCCAGCAGTCGGACAGGGGTGAATTCGAGGAATCAGCCCCAGCATTTT.

J is TRBJ1-6 and V is TRBV28; tentative D call: TRBD1 (6 bases). V lost 0 bases, J lost 5 bases, and 8 bases lay in between. Germline-derived CDR1 and CDR2 are MDHEN and SYDVKM. This CDR3 region has 15 residues. CDR3: CASSLWGADNSPLHF. The CDR3 DNA follows: TGTGCCAGCAGTTTATGGGGGGCTGATAATTCACCCCTCCACTTT.

The rearrangement uses TRBV7-2 and TRBJ2-2; TRBD2 matches at 9 bases. The trim removed 4 bases at V and 7 bases at J, leaving 7 bases unmatched. The germline gives CDR1 SGHTA, CDR2 FQGNSA. The CDR3 runs 15 residues. For the CDR3, the DNA is TGTGCCAGCAGCTCCGTAGCGGGAGTAGGCGGGGAGCTGTTTTTT. It codes for CASSSVAGVGGELFF.

The DNA of the CDR3 is TGTGCCAGTAGTTCCCCCTCCTCCGGGACACGCACGCTATACTATGGCTACACCTTC. Translation gives CASSSPSSGTRTLYYGYTF. This chain connects TRBV19 to TRBJ1-2, with D tentatively TRBD1 (6 bases). V was pared by 5 bases and J by 3 bases, with 28 bases between. This CDR3 is 19 amino acids long. The germline V gene has CDR1 LNHDA and CDR2 SQIVND (reference sequence).

The genes are TRBV29-1 and TRBJ2-7; the match to TRBD1 covers 9 bases. CDR3 length: 12 amino acids. The germline V gene encodes CDR1 SQVTM and CDR2 ANQGSEA. The CDR3 sequence is CSYGTGPYEQYF. DNA of the CDR3: TGCAGTTACGGGACAGGGCCCTACGAGCAGTACTTC.

The V gene is TRBV7-9, the J gene TRBJ1-4; tentatively, D is TRBD1 (6 bases). This CDR3 contains 19 residues. V was clipped by 3 bases and J by 2 bases, with 22 bases between them. CDR1 is SEHNR and CDR2 is FQNEAQ in the germline V gene (reference sequence). The chain's CDR3 is CASSLGLDSQQLTNEKLFF. Written as DNA, the CDR3 is TGTGCCAGCAGCTTGGGGTTGGACAGCCAGCAACTGACTAATGAAAAACTGTTTTTT.

The genes are TRBV30 and TRBJ1-5, with TRBD1 identical over 7 bases. The germline V gene encodes CDR1 GTSNPN and CDR2 SVGIG (reference sequence). The CDR3 spans 13 residues. With V trimmed by 7 bases and J by 5 bases, 8 bases remained unmatched. CDR3 sequence: CAYSTGSDQPQHF. CDR3 DNA: TGTGCCTACTCGACAGGGTCCGATCAGCCCCAGCATTTT.

The CDR3 protein is CASSFGGGRTDTQYF. The CDR3 DNA is TGCGCCAGCAGCTTCGGGGGGGGCCGGACAGATACGCAGTATTTT. This chain joins TRBV5-1 and TRBJ2-3, with 8 bases that match TRBD2. V was pared by 2 bases and J by 3 bases, with 5 bases of the junction left unmatched. Germline CDR1 and CDR2: SGHRS and YFSETQ. The CDR3 runs to 15 residues.

The J gene is TRBJ2-2, the V gene TRBV28, with 9 bases matching TRBD1. Germline-derived CDR1 and CDR2 are MDHEN and SYDVKM. V was clipped by 6 bases and J by 4 bases; unmatched bases: 3. This CDR3 contains 14 residues. CDR3 DNA sequence: TGTGCCAGCAGGTTGACAGGGGGCACCGGGGAGCTGTTTTTT. Protein sequence: CASRLTGGTGELFF.

The chain joins TRBV11-2 to TRBJ1-5; D ambiguous. The germline V gene has CDR1 SGHAT and CDR2 FQNNGV. This CDR3 comprises 15 residues. Trimming took 3 bases from V and 1 from J, leaving 10 bases between them. CDR3 region: CASSFSGDSNQPQHF. The CDR3 DNA follows: TGTGCCAGCAGCTTTAGCGGTGACAGCAATCAGCCCCAGCATTTT.

This chain joins TRBV18 and TRBJ2-5; 8 positions match TRBD1. With 2 bases clipped from V and 3 bases from J, the junction kept 5 bases outside the gene matches. The germline V gene has CDR1 KGHSH and CDR2 LQKENI. The CDR3 length is 15 residues. The CDR3 DNA follows: TGTGCCAGCTCACCAGGACAGGGAATGGAAGAGACCCAGTACTTC. It is translated as CASSPGQGMEETQYF.

The chain couples TRBV28 to TRBJ1-1; 9 nucleotides align to TRBD1. From germline, CDR1 is MDHEN and CDR2 SYDVKM. CDR3 length: 13 residues. V was clipped by 8 bases and J by 7 bases; unmatched bases: 8. The CDR3 region is CASGYRDRVEAFF. As DNA, the CDR3 is TGTGCCAGCGGGTACCGGGACAGGGTTGAAGCTTTCTTT.

V usage is TRBV2 and J usage is TRBJ2-1; 12 bases line up with TRBD2. Germline CDR1 reads SNHLY; CDR2 reads FYNNEI. The length of the CDR3 is 15 residues. V was pared by 11 bases and J by 9 bases, with 14 bases of the junction left unmatched. CDR3 nucleotides: TGTGCCTCCAAACCGGCTAGCGGGAGGGCAGGTGAGCAGTTCTTC. It encodes CASKPASGRAGEQFF.

The chain employs TRBV6-2 or TRBV6-3 and TRBJ1-2; no definite D call. The germline gives CDR1 MNHEY, CDR2 SVGEGT. V was clipped by 5 bases and J by 5 bases, with 6 bases between them. This CDR3 region has 11 residues. CDR3 DNA: TGTGCCAGCAGTCCGTTGTATGGCTACACCTTC. Translation: CASSPLYGYTF.

This clone was observed a single time. The chain uses TRBV5-4 and TRBJ1-1; D remains ambiguous. Trimming removed 3 bases from V and 2 bases from J, with 17 bases in between. From germline, CDR1 is SGHNT and CDR2 YYREEE (reference sequence). CDR3 length equals 16 residues. The CDR3 DNA reads TGTGCCAGCAGCTCCTCGTCGGTAAGAACCAACACTGAAGCTTTCTTT. Protein sequence: CASSSSSVRTNTEAFF. Filled out from reference TRBV5-4 and TRBJ1-1, the complete variable domain reads ETGVTQSPTHLIKTRGQQVTLRCSSQSGHNTVSWYQQALGQGPQFIFQYYREEENGRGNFPPRFSGLQFPNYSSELNVNALELDDSALYLCASSSSSVRTNTEAFFGQGTRLTVV.

V usage is TRBV28 and J usage is TRBJ2-1; 7 bases fit TRBD1. The germline V gene has CDR1 MDHEN and CDR2 SYDVKM. This CDR3 has 13 residues. V dropped 6 bases and J dropped 9; count of bases not matched to a gene: 8. CDR3 sequence: CASRPYRGSEQFF. CDR3 bases: TGTGCCAGCAGACCCTACAGGGGAAGTGAGCAGTTCTTC.

The V gene is TRBV27, the J gene TRBJ2-5, with 8 bases matching TRBD2. Per the germline V gene, CDR1 is MNHEY and CDR2 is SMNVEV (reference sequence). The CDR3 length is 14 residues. J was trimmed by 1 base and V by 4 bases; bases with no gene match: 2. In DNA form, the CDR3 reads TGTGCCAGCAGTTGGGCGGGGGGCCAAGAGACCCAGTACTTC. This sequence encodes CASSWAGGQETQYF.

The chain is built from TRBV12-5 and TRBJ2-7; the match to TRBD1 covers 9 bases. Germline assignment: CDR1 LGHNT and CDR2 FRNRAP. V gave up 6 bases and J gave up 5 bases; unmatched junction bases: 11. The CDR3 loop spans 15 amino acids. The CDR3 reads CASGDRTGQGDEQYF. CDR3 bases: TGTGCTAGTGGAGACAGGACGGGACAGGGCGACGAGCAGTACTTC.

The table lists this clone with a few counts. CDR3 loop: CSASPRETQYF. The CDR3, as DNA: TGCAGTGCTAGCCCCCGGGAGACCCAGTACTTC. The genes are TRBV20-1 and TRBJ2-5, with no clear D. Germline V CDR1 and CDR2: DFQATT, SNEGSKA (reference sequence). Trimming pared 3 bases from V and 5 bases from J, leaving 7 bases between. CDR3 length: 11 amino acids.

This chain links TRBV12-5 with TRBJ1-1; D may be TRBD1 (6 bases). Trimming removed 6 bases at V and 1 base at J, with 9 bases between. Germline values: CDR1 LGHNT, CDR2 FRNRAP. This CDR3 has 13 amino acids. The DNA for the CDR3 is TGTGCTAGTGGCATACAGGGGAACACTGAAGCTTTCTTT. Protein sequence: CASGIQGNTEAFF. Drawing the rest from reference TRBV12-5 and TRBJ1-1, the complete variable domain is DARVTQTPRHKVTEMGQEVTMRCQPILGHNTVFWYRQTMMQGLELLAYFRNRAPLDDSGMPKDRFSAEMPDATLATLKIQPSEPRDSAVYFCASGIQGNTEAFFGQGTRLTVV.

The chain has TRBV7-3 and TRBJ2-1; 9 bases align to TRBD2. The CDR3 totals 18 residues. CDR1 is SGHTA, CDR2 FQGTGA, per germline. The J segment lost 7 bases and the V segment lost 1 base, leaving 14 bases of the junction unmatched. Here the CDR3 DNA reads TGTGCCAGCAGCTTAAACCCCCCTCGAGCGGGGGGCGTTAATGAGCAGTTCTTC. It is translated as CASSLNPPRAGGVNEQFF.

The chain links TRBV5-1 to TRBJ1-2; 8 bases are a match to TRBD1. With V trimmed by 2 bases and J by 3 bases, 0 bases remained unmatched. The CDR3 extends over 13 amino acids. Germline V lookup: CDR1 SGHRS, CDR2 YFSETQ. CDR3 in DNA: TGCGCCAGCAGCTTACAGGGGGACTATGGCTACACCTTC. Residues: CASSLQGDYGYTF.

The J gene is TRBJ2-2, the V gene TRBV27; the D gene is possibly TRBD2 (6 bases). CDR3 length: 16 residues. V was trimmed by 4 bases and J by 6 bases, leaving 18 bases between them. Germline V lookup: CDR1 MNHEY, CDR2 SMNVEV (reference sequence). CDR3 bases: TGTGCCAGCAGTTCCTCTAGCGCAAATCAGGCCGGGGAGCTGTTTTTT. Its protein product is CASSSSSANQAGELFF.

Written as DNA, the CDR3 is TGTGCCAGCAGCTCAGGTTCTGGAAACACCATATATTTT. Encoded protein: CASSSGSGNTIYF. V and J are TRBV7-3 and TRBJ1-3, with D unresolved. The CDR3 consists of 13 residues. The V and J ends lost 4 bases and 1 base respectively, with 5 bases between them. Germline V gene data show CDR1 as SGHTA and CDR2 as FQGTGA.

The genes are TRBV24-1 and TRBJ2-3; 10 bases are shared with TRBD2. CDR3 length: 15 residues. CDR1 is KGHDR, CDR2 SFDVKD, per germline. Trimming at V came to 6 bases and at J to 6 bases, leaving 8 bases not matched to a gene. The CDR3 region is CATSLAGGSADTQYF. In DNA, the CDR3 is TGTGCCACCAGTTTAGCGGGAGGTTCCGCGGATACGCAGTATTTT.

CDR3 sequence (DNA): TGCGCCAGCAGCCACCTCTTCTCAGAGAACACTGAAGCTTTCTTT. Translating it yields CASSHLFSENTEAFF. The chain links TRBV4-1 to TRBJ1-1; D gene ambiguous. This CDR3 region has 15 residues. The germline V and J ends were trimmed by 3 bases and 1 base, with 12 bases remaining between them. From germline, CDR1 is MGHRA and CDR2 YSYEKL.